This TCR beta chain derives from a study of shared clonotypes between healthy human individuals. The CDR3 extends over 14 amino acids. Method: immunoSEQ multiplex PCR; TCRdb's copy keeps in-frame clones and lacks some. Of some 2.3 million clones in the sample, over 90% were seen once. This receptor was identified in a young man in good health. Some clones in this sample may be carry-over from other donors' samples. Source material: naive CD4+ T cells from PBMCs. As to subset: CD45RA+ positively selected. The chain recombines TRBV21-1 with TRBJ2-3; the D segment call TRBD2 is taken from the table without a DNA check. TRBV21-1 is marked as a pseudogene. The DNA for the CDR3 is TGTGCCAGGCACCCGGGACTACGCACAGATACGCAGTATTTT. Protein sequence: CARHPGLRTDTQYF.